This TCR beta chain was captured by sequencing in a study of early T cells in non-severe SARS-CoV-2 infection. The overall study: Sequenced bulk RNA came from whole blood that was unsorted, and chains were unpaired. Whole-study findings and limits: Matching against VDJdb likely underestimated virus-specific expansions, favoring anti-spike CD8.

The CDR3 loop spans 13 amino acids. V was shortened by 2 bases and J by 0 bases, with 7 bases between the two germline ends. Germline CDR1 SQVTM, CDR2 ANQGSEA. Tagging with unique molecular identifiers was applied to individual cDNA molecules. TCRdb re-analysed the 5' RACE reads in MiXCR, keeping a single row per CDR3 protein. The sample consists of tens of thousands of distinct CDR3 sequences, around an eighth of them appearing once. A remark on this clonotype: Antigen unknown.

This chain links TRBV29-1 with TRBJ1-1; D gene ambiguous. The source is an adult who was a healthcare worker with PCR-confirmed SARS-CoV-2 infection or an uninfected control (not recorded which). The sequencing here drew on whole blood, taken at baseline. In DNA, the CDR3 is TGCAGCGTTGAATGGGGAATGAACACTGAAGCTTTCTTT. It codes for CSVEWGMNTEAFF.